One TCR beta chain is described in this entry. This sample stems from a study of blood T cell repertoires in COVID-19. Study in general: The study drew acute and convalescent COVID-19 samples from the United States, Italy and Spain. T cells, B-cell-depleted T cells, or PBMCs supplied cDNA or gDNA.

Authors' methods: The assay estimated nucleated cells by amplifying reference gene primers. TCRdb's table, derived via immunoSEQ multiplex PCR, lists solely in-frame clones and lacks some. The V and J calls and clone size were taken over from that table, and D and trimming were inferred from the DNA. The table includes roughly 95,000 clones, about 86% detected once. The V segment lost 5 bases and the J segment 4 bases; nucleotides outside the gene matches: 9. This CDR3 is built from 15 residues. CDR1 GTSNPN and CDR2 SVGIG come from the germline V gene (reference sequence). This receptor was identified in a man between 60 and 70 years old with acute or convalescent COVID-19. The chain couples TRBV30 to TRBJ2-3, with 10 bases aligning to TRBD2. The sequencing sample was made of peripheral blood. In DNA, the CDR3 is TGTGCCTGGGGTTACCTAGCGGGAGTAGCAGATACGCAGTATTTT. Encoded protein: CAWGYLAGVADTQYF.